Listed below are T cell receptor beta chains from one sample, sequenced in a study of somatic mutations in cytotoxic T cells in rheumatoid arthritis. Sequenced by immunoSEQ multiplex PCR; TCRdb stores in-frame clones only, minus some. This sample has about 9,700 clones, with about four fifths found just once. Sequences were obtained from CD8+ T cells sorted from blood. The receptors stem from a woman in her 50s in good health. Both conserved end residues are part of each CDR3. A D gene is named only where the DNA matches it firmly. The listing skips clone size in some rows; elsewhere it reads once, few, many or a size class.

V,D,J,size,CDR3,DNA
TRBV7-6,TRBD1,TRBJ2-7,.,CASSLGQGLYYEQYF,TGTGCCAGCAGCTTAGGACAGGGCCTATACTACGAGCAGTACTTC
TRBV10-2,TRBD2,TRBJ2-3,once,CASTPGLAGGHTDTQYF,TGCGCCAGCACCCCGGGACTAGCGGGGGGCCACACAGATACGCAGTATTTT
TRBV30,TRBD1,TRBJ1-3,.,CAWTMGTGGNTIYF,TGTGCCTGGACCATGGGGACAGGTGGAAACACCATATATTTT
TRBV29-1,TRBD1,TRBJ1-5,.,CSVGTTGSDQPQHF,TGCAGCGTTGGAACGACAGGGTCCGATCAGCCCCAGCATTTT
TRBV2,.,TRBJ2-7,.,CANSEVYTGTEQYF,TGTGCCAACAGTGAAGTGTATACAGGGACCGAGCAGTACTTC
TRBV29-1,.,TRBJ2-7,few,CSVETLSGNYEQYF,TGCAGCGTTGAAACGCTATCGGGGAACTACGAGCAGTACTTC
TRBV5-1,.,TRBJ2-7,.,CASSVRTAYEQYF,TGCGCCAGCAGCGTAAGGACAGCTTACGAGCAGTACTTC
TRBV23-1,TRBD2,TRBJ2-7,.,CASSPPVGGFEQYF,TGCGCCAGCAGCCCCCCTGTGGGAGGGTTCGAGCAGTACTTC
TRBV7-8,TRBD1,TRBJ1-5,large,CASSLLQGPSQPQHF,TGTGCCAGCAGCTTATTACAGGGGCCTTCTCAGCCCCAGCATTTT
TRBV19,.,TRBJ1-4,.,CASSISVEGGGLFF,TGTGCCAGTAGTATTTCGGTTGAGGGCGGTGGGCTGTTTTTT
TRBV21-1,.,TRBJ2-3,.,CASSKVGLAGLSSTDTQYF,TGTGCCAGCAGCAAAGTGGGCCTAGCGGGACTATCTAGCACAGATACGCAGTATTTT
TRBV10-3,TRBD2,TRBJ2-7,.,CAISGGLAGNPYEQYF,TGTGCCATCAGCGGCGGACTAGCGGGGAACCCCTACGAGCAGTACTTC
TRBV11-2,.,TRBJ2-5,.,CASSLVQGAETQYF,TGTGCCAGCAGCTTGGTACAGGGTGCAGAGACCCAGTACTTC
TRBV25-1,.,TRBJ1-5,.,CASGPMGLQHF,TGTGCCAGCGGCCCAATGGGGCTCCAGCATTTT
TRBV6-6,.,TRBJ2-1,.,CASSYEPEQFF,TGTGCCAGCAGTTACGAGCCGGAGCAGTTCTTC
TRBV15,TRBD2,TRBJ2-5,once,CATSRGLAGGYQETQYF,TGTGCCACCAGCAGAGGACTAGCGGGAGGGTACCAAGAGACCCAGTACTTC
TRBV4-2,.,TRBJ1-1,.,CASSQAEAPGLNTEAFF,TGTGCCAGCAGCCAAGCCGAGGCCCCGGGATTGAACACTGAAGCTTTCTTT
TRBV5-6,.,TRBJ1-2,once,CASSLAFDGGYTF,TGTGCCAGCAGCTTGGCGTTCGACGGGGGCTACACCTTC
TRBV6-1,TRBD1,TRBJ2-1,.,CASSEAPGQGRDEQFF,TGTGCCAGCAGTGAAGCTCCCGGACAGGGTCGGGATGAGCAGTTCTTC
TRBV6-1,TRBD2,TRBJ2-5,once,CASSGPGGGARETQYF,TGTGCCAGCAGTGGACCGGGCGGGGGGGCTCGGGAGACCCAGTACTTC
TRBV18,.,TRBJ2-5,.,CASSPAAGDETQYF,TGTGCCAGCTCACCAGCGGCAGGGGATGAGACCCAGTACTTC
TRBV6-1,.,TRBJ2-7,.,CASSEDSGPYEQYF,TGTGCCAGCAGTGAAGACTCAGGGCCGTACGAGCAGTACTTC
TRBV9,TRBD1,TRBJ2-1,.,CASSFSGTAYNEQFF,TGTGCCAGCAGCTTTTCCGGGACAGCCTACAATGAGCAGTTCTTC
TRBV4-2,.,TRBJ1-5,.,CASSHPGETNQPQHF,TGTGCCAGCAGCCACCCGGGGGAGACTAATCAGCCCCAGCATTTT
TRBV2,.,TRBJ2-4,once,CASSPYLGRQYF,TGTGCCAGCAGTCCTTACCTGGGGAGACAGTACTTC
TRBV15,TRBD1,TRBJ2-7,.,CATSSDRDRGRRDEQYF,TGTGCCACCAGCAGCGACCGGGACAGGGGTAGAAGGGACGAGCAGTACTTC
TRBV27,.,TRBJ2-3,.,CASKLGQGPPDTQYF,TGTGCCAGCAAATTAGGACAAGGTCCCCCCGATACGCAGTATTTT
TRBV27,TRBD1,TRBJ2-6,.,CASSSLGQGYGANVLTF,TGTGCCAGCAGCTCCCTTGGACAGGGGTACGGGGCCAACGTCCTGACTTTC
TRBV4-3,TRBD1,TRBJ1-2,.,CASSQDFGTALNNGYTF,TGCGCCAGCAGCCAAGATTTTGGGACAGCCTTGAATAATGGCTACACCTTC
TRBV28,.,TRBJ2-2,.,CASSPLGGAGTLAGELFF,TGTGCCAGCAGCCCCCTGGGGGGTGCGGGGACCCTCGCCGGGGAGCTGTTTTTT
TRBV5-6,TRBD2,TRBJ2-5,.,CASSRGDLETQYF,TGTGCCAGCAGCCGGGGGGACTTGGAGACCCAGTACTTC
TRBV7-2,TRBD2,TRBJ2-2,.,CASSLDPSGGSPGELFF,TGTGCCAGCAGCTTAGATCCCAGCGGGGGATCTCCCGGGGAGCTGTTTTTT
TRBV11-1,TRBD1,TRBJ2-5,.,CASRDRGRETQYF,TGTGCCAGCAGGGACAGGGGACGAGAGACCCAGTACTTC
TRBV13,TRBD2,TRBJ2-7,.,CASSPAASGELEQYF,TGTGCCAGCAGCCCCGCTGCTAGCGGGGAGCTCGAGCAGTACTTC
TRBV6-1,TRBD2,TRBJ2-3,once,CASSEASGTTDTQYF,TGTGCCAGCAGTGAGGCTAGCGGGACGACAGATACGCAGTATTTT
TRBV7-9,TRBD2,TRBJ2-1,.,CASSLAQRGYNEQFF,TGTGCCAGCAGCTTAGCTCAGCGGGGATACAATGAGCAGTTCTTC